This TCR beta chain was profiled in a study of tumor and adjacent non-tumor tissue in lung cancer (dated by TCRdb to 2016 to 2019). At the level of the whole study: By cancer type, the cohort comprised eleven to twelve adenocarcinoma patients, 2 squamous cell carcinoma patients and 1 small cell lung cancer patient. The study compared bulk TCRbeta repertoires from lung tumor tissue and matched distant non-tumor lung tissue of some 15 lung cancer patients. The 15 enrolled patients, of whom around 10 were men and 5 were women, were aged roughly 30 to 80 years and were diagnosed with TNM stage I to III disease. In total, sequencing yielded 125,075,908 productive TCRbeta reads, which works out to an average of approximately 4 million reads per sample. For each patient, one tumor sample and one normal lung sample were taken, giving a few dozen paired specimens that underwent TCRbeta CDR3 sequencing.

RNA was extracted from bulk unsorted tissue and checked for quality with a NanoDrop ND-1000 and an Agilent 2100. The donors were newly diagnosed lung cancer patients admitted for thoracic surgery in China from August to November 2014 who had not received prior chemotherapy. The study excluded patients who had received radiotherapy or chemotherapy before or who had another cancer at the same time. Surgical tissue pieces of about 1-2.1 cm3 were preserved in RNAlater solution and stored at -80 °C until use. The study at large found these results: Younger patients had significantly higher TCR diversity, and higher tumor TCR diversity was associated with shorter overall and disease-free survival. Neither the sequencing platform nor unique molecular identifiers are mentioned in the methods. Tumor tissue showed significantly greater TCR diversity (inverse Simpson) than normal lung tissue (about 400 vs 180, P = 0.0075, Mann-Whitney U test). The top 100 clones made up a significantly larger cumulative share of the repertoire in normal lung than in tumor tissue. Peripheral blood was not sequenced, so blood TCRbeta repertoires were not examined in the lung cancer patients of the study. Only about 14 patients were in the cohort, and the authors stated that larger samples and more detailed clinical data are needed.

The CDR3 is 12 amino acids in total, end residues counted. The CDR3 DNA has 36 bases and is translated from base 1. The trim is 1 base for V and 5 bases for J, with a gap of 6 bases between the germline ends. CDR1 PRHDT and CDR2 FYEKMQ are derived from the germline V gene (reference sequence). A remark on this clonotype: Its cognate antigen has yet to be identified. A much larger clone lies a single base off, so this may be a read error. Here the CDR3 omits its conserved ending phenylalanine or tryptophan, so a read error is the likely source.

The protocol used for the library was multiplex PCR. For sequencing, an Illumina HiSeq 2500 was employed. TCRbeta libraries were constructed through three rounds of nested PCR with primers (Table S4) according to protocols adapted from ARM-PCR. PCR products of 200-500 bp were gel-excised and purified with the QIAquick gel extraction kit before sequencing. The study's own analysis went as follows. Reads were cleaned with Trimmomatic, merged with FLASH into complete CDR3 sequences, and assigned to V(D)J germline segments with MiTCR. Clonal diversity was calculated as the inverse Simpson's index using VDJtools. Productive reads were defined as in-frame sequences without a premature stop codon. In TCRdb, the public reads were trimmed at Q25 with fastp and aligned with MiXCR, with productive beta chains retained. Each CDR3 protein gets just one entry, which takes the most common genes and DNA from the rows behind it. Clone size and V and J calls follow TCRdb, not the original study. A total of about 200,000 distinct CDR3 sequences appear in this sample, 70% to 75% of them only once. Approximately 25% of the sample lies in the top ten.

Rearrangement joined TRBV13 to TRBJ2-7, with no D gene named confidently. The sample comprised lung tumor tissue. The origin of this receptor is a man aged 60-69 years with non-small cell lung cancer. The CDR3 is CASSLANNEQYS. In nucleotide form, the sequence is TGTGCCAGCAGCTTAGCCAACAACGAGCAGTACTCC.